What follows are 10 T cell receptor beta chains derived from one specimen sequenced in a study of shared clonotypes between healthy human individuals. Assay used: immunoSEQ multiplex PCR; TCRdb lists only in-frame clones, some missing. The sample consists of 2 million to 2.5 million clones, 85% to 95% of them appearing once. The sample comprised naive CD4+ T cells sorted from blood. Subset of the sample: CD45RA+ positively selected. The receptor set was obtained from a man younger than 35 in good health.

The CDR3: CASSLRATSAGAYEQYF. For the CDR3, the DNA is TGTGCCAGCAGCTTAAGAGCTACCTCGGCGGGAGCGTACGAGCAGTACTTC. This chain uses TRBV7-9 with TRBJ2-7; 7 bases are a match to TRBD2. This CDR3 is 17 amino acids long. The J segment lost 4 bases and the V segment lost 2 bases, leaving 14 bases of the junction unmatched. Germline lookup yields CDR1 SEHNR and CDR2 FQNEAQ (reference sequence).

The V gene is TRBV29-1, the J gene TRBJ1-1; D not certain. The CDR3 has 14 amino acids. Trimming shortened V by 6 bases and J by 3 bases, and 17 bases separated the two germline ends. CDR1 and CDR2 (germline): SQVTM, ANQGSEA. The CDR3 sequence is CSVDFIKGDTEAFF. The DNA for the CDR3 is TGCAGCGTAGATTTTATAAAGGGAGACACTGAAGCTTTCTTT.

Written as DNA, the CDR3 is TGTGCCAGCAGCCCCGGGGGCCAGGGTACCGGGGAGCTGTTTTTT. This sequence encodes CASSPGGQGTGELFF. The chain joins TRBV5-4 to TRBJ2-2; the D gene could be TRBD1 or TRBD2 (6 bases each). CDR3 size: 15 residues. Between the trimmed V and J ends, which lost 4 bases and 5 bases, there was a span of 15 bases. Germline CDR1 and CDR2: SGHNT and YYREEE (reference sequence).

The CDR3 sequence: CASSLQLGGSGNTIYF. The CDR3, as DNA: TGCGCCAGCAGCTTGCAATTGGGGGGCTCTGGAAACACCATATATTTT. This sequence joins TRBV5-1 and TRBJ1-3, with D possibly matching TRBD1 (5 bases). The germline V and J ends were trimmed by 1 base and 0 bases, with 11 bases remaining between them. Germline loops: CDR1 SGHRS, CDR2 YFSETQ. CDR3 length equals 16 residues.

The chain carries TRBV4-1 and TRBJ2-1; D possibly corresponds to TRBD2 (5 bases). This CDR3 comprises 15 residues. In germline, CDR1 is MGHRA, CDR2 YSYEKL. V dropped 1 base and J dropped 7 bases, with 14 bases sitting between them. This CDR3 is CASSQGSPGWNEQFF. CDR3 bases: TGCGCCAGCAGCCAAGGTAGCCCGGGGTGGAATGAGCAGTTCTTC.

The gene calls are TRBV7-2 and TRBJ2-5, with D tentatively TRBD2 (5 bases). Germline CDR1 is SGHTA and CDR2 is FQGNSA. This CDR3 comprises 16 residues. Trimming left V 0 bases short and J 4 bases short, with 15 bases between. The CDR3 nucleotides are TGTGCCAGCAGCTTAGCCCGCCTCGGGGTGGGAGAGACCCAGTACTTC. It translates to CASSLARLGVGETQYF.

This chain links TRBV7-8 with TRBJ1-2; 7 bases line up with TRBD1. Germline assignment: CDR1 SGHVS and CDR2 FQNEAQ. The CDR3 spans 17 residues. V trimming: 3 bases; J trimming: 8 bases; junction bases outside the gene matches: 18. The CDR3 DNA follows: TGTGCCAGCAGCTTTATCGGCCTCCTGACAGGGCGTCGAGGCTACACCTTC. Residues: CASSFIGLLTGRRGYTF.

The J gene is TRBJ1-2, the V gene TRBV18, with D uncertain. The germline CDR1 and CDR2 sequences are KGHSH and LQKENI. V lost 0 bases and J lost 0, with 11 bases in between. This CDR3 region has 16 residues. The CDR3 loop is CASSPPGQGSNYGYTF. For the CDR3, the DNA is TGTGCCAGCTCACCACCAGGGCAAGGGTCTAACTATGGCTACACCTTC.

The chain couples TRBV7-2 to TRBJ1-6; no firm D call. Germline V gene sequence: CDR1 SGHTA, CDR2 FQGNSA. V lost 3 bases and J lost 7, with 7 bases in between. The length of the CDR3 is 13 residues. The DNA of the CDR3 is TGTGCCAGCAGCTTCCGAACAAATTCACCCCTCCACTTT. Its translation is CASSFRTNSPLHF.

The V gene is TRBV27, the J gene TRBJ1-4; D possibly corresponds to TRBD1 (5 bases). CDR3 length: 14 residues. V lost 6 bases, J lost 7 bases, and 15 bases lay in between. The germline CDR1 and CDR2 sequences are MNHEY and SMNVEV (reference sequence). The CDR3 coding sequence is TGTGCCAGCAGAGACAGTCCCAGCCGTGAAAAACTGTTTTTT. Its translation is CASRDSPSREKLFF.